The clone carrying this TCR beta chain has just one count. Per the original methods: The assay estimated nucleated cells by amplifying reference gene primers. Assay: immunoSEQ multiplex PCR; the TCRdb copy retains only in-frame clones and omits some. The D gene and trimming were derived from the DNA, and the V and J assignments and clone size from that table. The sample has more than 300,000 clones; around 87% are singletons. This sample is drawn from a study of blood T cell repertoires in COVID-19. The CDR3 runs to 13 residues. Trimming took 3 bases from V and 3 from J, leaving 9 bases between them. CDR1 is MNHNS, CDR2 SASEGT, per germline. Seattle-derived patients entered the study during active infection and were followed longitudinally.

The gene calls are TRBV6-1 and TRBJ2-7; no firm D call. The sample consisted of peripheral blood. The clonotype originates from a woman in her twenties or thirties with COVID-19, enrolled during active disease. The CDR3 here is CASSEGRDYEQYF. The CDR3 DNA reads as TGTGCCAGCAGTGAGGGCCGTGACTACGAGCAGTACTTC.